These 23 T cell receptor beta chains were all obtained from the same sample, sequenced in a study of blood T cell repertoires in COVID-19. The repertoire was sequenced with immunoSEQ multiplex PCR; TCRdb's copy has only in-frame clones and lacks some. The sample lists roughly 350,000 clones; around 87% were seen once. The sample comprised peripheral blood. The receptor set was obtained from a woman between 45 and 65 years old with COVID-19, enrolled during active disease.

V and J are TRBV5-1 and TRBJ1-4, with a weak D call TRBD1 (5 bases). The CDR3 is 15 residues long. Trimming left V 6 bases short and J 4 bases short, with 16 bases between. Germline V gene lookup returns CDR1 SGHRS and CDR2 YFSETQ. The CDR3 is CASTLGGALNEKLFF. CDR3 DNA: TGCGCCAGCACCCTGGGTGGGGCCCTTAATGAAAAACTGTTTTTT.

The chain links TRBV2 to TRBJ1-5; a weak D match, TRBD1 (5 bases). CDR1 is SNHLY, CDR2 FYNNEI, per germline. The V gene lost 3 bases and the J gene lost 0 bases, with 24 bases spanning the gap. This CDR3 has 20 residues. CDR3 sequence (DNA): TGTGCCAGCAGTGATGGCCGTTCAGGGCGTCTTATTAATAGCAATCAGCCCCAGCATTTT. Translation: CASSDGRSGRLINSNQPQHF.

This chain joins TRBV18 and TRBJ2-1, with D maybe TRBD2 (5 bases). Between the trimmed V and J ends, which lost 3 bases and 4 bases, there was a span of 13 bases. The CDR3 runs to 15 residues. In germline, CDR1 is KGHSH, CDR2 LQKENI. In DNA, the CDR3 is TGTGCCAGCTCACCTAGAATTAGCGATTACAATGAGCAGTTCTTC. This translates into CASSPRISDYNEQFF. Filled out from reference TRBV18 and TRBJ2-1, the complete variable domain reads NAGVMQNPRHLVRRRGQEARLRCSPMKGHSHVYWYRQLPEEGLKFMVYLQKENIIDESGMPKERFSAEFPKEGPSILRIQQVVRGDSAAYFCASSPRISDYNEQFFGPGTRLTVL.

The CDR3 DNA reads as TGCGCCAGCAGCTTGGGGGGGACTACCGCCGGGGAGCTGTTTTTT. Translating it yields CASSLGGTTAGELFF. The rearrangement joins TRBV5-1 to TRBJ2-2; 7 nucleotides agree with TRBD2. Germline CDR1 is SGHRS and CDR2 is YFSETQ. The CDR3 has 15 amino acids. The V segment lost 0 bases and the J segment 6 bases; nucleotides outside the gene matches: 5.

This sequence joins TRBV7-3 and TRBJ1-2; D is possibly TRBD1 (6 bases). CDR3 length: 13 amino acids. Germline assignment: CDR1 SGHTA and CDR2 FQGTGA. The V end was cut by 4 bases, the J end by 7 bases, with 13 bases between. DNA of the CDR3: TGTGCCAGCAGCTATACCCCAGGGGTTGGCTACACCTTC. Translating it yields CASSYTPGVGYTF.

The CDR3 protein is CAISESDLNTGELFF. The CDR3 nucleotides are TGTGCCATCAGTGAGTCAGACTTGAACACCGGGGAGCTGTTTTTT. This chain links TRBV10-3 with TRBJ2-2; D ambiguous. CDR1 is ENHRY and CDR2 is SYGVKD in the germline V gene. The CDR3 has 15 amino acids. Trimming stripped 0 bases from V and 1 base from J, with 6 bases between.

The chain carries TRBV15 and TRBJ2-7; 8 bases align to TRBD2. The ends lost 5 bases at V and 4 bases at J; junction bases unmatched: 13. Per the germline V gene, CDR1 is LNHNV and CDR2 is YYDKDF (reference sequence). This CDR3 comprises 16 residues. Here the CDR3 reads CATSPREAGGPYEQYF. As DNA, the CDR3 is TGTGCCACCAGCCCTAGGGAGGCGGGAGGCCCGTACGAGCAGTACTTC.

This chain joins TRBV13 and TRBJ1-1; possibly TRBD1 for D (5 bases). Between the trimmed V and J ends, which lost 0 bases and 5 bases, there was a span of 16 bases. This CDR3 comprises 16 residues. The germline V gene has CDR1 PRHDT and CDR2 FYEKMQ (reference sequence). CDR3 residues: CASSLGKGLMGTEAFF. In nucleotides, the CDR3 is TGTGCCAGCAGCTTAGGAAAGGGGTTGATGGGGACTGAAGCTTTCTTT. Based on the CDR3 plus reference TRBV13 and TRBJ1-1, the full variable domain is AAGVIQSPRHLIKEKRETATLKCYPIPRHDTVYWYQQGPGQDPQFLISFYEKMQSDKGSIPDRFSAQQFSDYHSELNMSSLELGDSALYFCASSLGKGLMGTEAFFGQGTRLTVV.

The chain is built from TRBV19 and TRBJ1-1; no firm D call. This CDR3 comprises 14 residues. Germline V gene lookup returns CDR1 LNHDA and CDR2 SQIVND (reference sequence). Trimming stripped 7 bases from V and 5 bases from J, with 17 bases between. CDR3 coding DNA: TGTGCCAGTACCCCACAGAGCGGGAAAACTGAAGCTTTCTTT. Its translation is CASTPQSGKTEAFF.

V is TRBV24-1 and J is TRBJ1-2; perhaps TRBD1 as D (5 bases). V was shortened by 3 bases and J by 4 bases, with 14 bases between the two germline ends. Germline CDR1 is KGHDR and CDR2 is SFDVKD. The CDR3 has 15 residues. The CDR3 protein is CATSDTSQGSYGYTF. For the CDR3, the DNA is TGTGCCACCAGTGATACGTCTCAGGGTTCCTATGGCTACACCTTC.

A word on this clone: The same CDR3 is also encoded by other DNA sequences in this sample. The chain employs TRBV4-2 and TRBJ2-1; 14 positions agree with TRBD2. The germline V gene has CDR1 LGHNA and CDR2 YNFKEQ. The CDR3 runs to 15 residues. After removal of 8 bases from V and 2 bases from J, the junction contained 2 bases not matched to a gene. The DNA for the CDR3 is TGTGCCAGCCGGGGACTAGCGGGAGCCTACAATGAGCAGTTCTTC. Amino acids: CASRGLAGAYNEQFF.

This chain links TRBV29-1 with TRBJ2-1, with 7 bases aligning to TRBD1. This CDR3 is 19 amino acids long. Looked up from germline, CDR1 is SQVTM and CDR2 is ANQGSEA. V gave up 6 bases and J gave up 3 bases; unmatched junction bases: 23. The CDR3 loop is CSVGWGQRDFFGDYNEQFF. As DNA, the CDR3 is TGCAGCGTGGGATGGGGACAGAGGGATTTTTTCGGGGACTACAATGAGCAGTTCTTC.

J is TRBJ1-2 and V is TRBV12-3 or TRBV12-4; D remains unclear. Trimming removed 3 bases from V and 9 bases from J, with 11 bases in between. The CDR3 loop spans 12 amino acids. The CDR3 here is CASSFGELSYTF. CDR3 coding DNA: TGTGCCAGCAGTTTTGGGGAGCTGAGCTACACCTTC.

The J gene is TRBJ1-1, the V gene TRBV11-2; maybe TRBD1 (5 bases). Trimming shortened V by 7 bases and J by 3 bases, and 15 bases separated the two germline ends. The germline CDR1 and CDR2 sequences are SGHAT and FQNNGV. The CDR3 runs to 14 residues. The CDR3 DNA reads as TGTGCCAGCACCCTTGGGGGGTGGGACACTGAAGCTTTCTTT. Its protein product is CASTLGGWDTEAFF.

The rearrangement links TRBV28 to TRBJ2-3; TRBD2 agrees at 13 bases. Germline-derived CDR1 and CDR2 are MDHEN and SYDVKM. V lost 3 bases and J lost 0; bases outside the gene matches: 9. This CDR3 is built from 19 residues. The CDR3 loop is CASSFRKLAGGYSTDTQYF. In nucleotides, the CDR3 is TGTGCCAGCAGTTTTCGGAAACTAGCGGGAGGGTATAGCACAGATACGCAGTATTTT.

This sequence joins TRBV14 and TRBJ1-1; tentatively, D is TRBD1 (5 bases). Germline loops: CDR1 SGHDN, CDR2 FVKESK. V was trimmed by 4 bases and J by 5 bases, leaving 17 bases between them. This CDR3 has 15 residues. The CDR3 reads CASSRKLLGGTEAFF. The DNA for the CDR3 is TGTGCCAGCAGCCGGAAACTACTCGGGGGGACTGAAGCTTTCTTT.

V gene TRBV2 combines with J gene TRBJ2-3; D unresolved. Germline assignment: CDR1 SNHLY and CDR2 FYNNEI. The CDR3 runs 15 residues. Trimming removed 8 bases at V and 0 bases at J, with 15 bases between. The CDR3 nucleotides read TGTGCCAGCGCACGCGAGAAACTAAGCACAGATACGCAGTATTTT. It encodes CASAREKLSTDTQYF.

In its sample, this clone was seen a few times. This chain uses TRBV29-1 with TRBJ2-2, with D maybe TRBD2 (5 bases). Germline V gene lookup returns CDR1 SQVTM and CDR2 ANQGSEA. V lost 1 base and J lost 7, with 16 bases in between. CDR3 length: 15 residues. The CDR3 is CSVEGVGLVDGELFF. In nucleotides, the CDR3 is TGCAGCGTTGAAGGGGTTGGACTTGTGGACGGGGAGCTGTTTTTT.

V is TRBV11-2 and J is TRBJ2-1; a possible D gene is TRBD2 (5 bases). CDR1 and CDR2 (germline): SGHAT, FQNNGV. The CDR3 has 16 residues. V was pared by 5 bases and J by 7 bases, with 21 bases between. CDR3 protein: CASSQSPGLTRNEQFF. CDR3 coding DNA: TGTGCCAGCAGCCAATCCCCAGGACTCACCAGAAATGAGCAGTTCTTC. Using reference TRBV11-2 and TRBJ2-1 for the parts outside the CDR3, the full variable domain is EAGVAQSPRYKIIEKRQSVAFWCNPISGHATLYWYQQILGQGPKLLIQFQNNGVVDDSQLPKDRFSAERLKGVDSTLKIQPAKLEDSAVYLCASSQSPGLTRNEQFFGPGTRLTVL.

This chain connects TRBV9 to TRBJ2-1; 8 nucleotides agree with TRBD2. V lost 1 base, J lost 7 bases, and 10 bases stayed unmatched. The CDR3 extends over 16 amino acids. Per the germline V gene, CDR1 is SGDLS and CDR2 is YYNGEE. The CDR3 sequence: CASSVSGREVLNEQFF. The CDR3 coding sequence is TGTGCCAGCAGCGTATCGGGGCGGGAGGTACTTAATGAGCAGTTCTTC.

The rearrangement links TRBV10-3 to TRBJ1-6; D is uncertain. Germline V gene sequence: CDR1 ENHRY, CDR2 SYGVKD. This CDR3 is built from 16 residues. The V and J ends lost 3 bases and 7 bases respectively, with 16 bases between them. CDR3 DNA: TGTGCCATCAGTGAAGAGGGTGGGCGCAGAAATTCACCCCTCCACTTT. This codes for CAISEEGGRRNSPLHF.

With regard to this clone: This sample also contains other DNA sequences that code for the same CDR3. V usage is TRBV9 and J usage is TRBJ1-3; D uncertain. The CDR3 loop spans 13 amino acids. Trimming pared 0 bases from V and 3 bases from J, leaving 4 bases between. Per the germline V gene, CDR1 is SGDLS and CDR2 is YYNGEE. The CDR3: CASSVGGGNTIYF. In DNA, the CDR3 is TGTGCCAGCAGCGTAGGCGGTGGAAACACCATATATTTT. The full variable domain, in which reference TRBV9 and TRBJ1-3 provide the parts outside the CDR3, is DSGVTQTPKHLITATGQRVTLRCSPRSGDLSVYWYQQSLDQGLQFLIQYYNGEERAKGNILERFSAQQFPDLHSELNLSSLELGDSALYFCASSVGGGNTIYFGEGSWLTVV.

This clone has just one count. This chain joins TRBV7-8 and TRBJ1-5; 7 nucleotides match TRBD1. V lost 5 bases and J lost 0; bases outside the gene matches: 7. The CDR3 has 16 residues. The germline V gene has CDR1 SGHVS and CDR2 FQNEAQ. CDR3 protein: CASSNSQGRSNQPQHF. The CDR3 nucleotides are TGTGCCAGCAGCAACTCACAGGGGCGTAGCAATCAGCCCCAGCATTTT.